This paragraph covers one TCR beta chain sequence. The CDR3 runs 13 residues. CDR1 is SQVTM and CDR2 is ANQGSEA in the germline V gene. Trimming at V came to 0 bases and at J to 5 bases, leaving 4 bases not matched to a gene. The sample originates from a study of blood T cell repertoires in COVID-19. Study as a whole: Specimens from acute and convalescent COVID-19 originated in the United States, Italy and Spain. T cells, B-cell-depleted T cells, or PBMCs supplied cDNA or gDNA.

Generated by immunoSEQ multiplex PCR, the TCRdb table keeps only in-frame clones and is missing some. The data contain 300,000 or so clones, approximately 88% of them seen just once; the ten biggest clones take up approximately 6.6%. The material sequenced was peripheral blood. This sequence was found in a woman in her 30s who had recovered from COVID-19. This chain connects TRBV29-1 to TRBJ2-7, with 7 bases that match TRBD1. This CDR3 is CSVEDPQGDEQYF. In DNA form, the CDR3 reads TGCAGCGTTGAAGATCCCCAGGGGGACGAGCAGTACTTC.